This note documents a single TCR beta chain sequence. Under the authors' procedure: Estimated nucleated cell counts came from reference gene primer amplification. The assay was immunoSEQ multiplex PCR, and TCRdb's table has in-frame clones only and misses some. The V and J calls and clone size come from that table; D and trimming were worked out from the DNA. The sample records about 200,000 clones, 70% to 90% being singletons. The data stem from a study of blood T cell repertoires in COVID-19. Study overall: Spain, Italy and the United States supplied samples that represented acute and convalescent COVID-19. Sources were T cells, B-cell-depleted T cells, or PBMCs; the material itself was cDNA or gDNA.

The V gene's germline CDR1 is ENHRY and CDR2 SYGVKD. The V gene end was trimmed by 4 bases and the J gene end by 5 bases; junction bases not matched to a gene: 13. This CDR3 is built from 17 residues. Sequencing was done on a sample of peripheral blood. The chain links TRBV10-3 to TRBJ1-1; the match to TRBD1 covers 10 bases. This TCR derives from a woman aged 45-65 years with COVID-19, enrolled during active disease. CDR3 residues: CAISVLGTGVRGTEAFF. CDR3 sequence (DNA): TGTGCCATCAGTGTGTTGGGGACAGGGGTGAGGGGAACTGAAGCTTTCTTT.